These T cell receptor beta chains were read from a single sample in a study of CD8 T cell repertoires and HIV-1 epitope variants. Clones were read by immunoSEQ multiplex PCR, and TCRdb kept only the in-frame ones, dropping some. The profile shows about 95,000 clones, approximately 70% of them singletons. Sequences were obtained from uncultured baseline CD8+ T cells from peripheral blood mononuclear cells (PBMCs). These receptors were collected from a male donor with HIV. CDR3s include the opening cysteine and the closing phenylalanine or tryptophan. Fields, in order: D gene, J gene, clone size, V gene, CDR3 protein, CDR3 DNA. The D gene is left open where the match is weak. Only part of the rows carry a size: once, few, many, or a class if the clone is expanded.

TRBD2	TRBJ2-7	-	TRBV28	CASTGRVPWSSGRNYEQYF	TGTGCCAGCACCGGACGGGTACCATGGTCTAGCGGGAGGAACTACGAGCAGTACTTC
-	TRBJ1-5	-	TRBV4-1	CASSQDGNQPQHF	TGCGCCAGCAGCCAAGATGGGAATCAGCCCCAGCATTTT
-	TRBJ1-1	-	TRBV5-1	CASSLSPGNTEAFF	TGCGCCAGCAGCTTGAGCCCAGGGAATACTGAAGCTTTCTTT
-	TRBJ1-5	-	TRBV30	CAWRTGPQHF	TGTGCCTGGAGGACGGGGCCCCAGCATTTT
-	TRBJ2-1	-	TRBV15	CATSREGPWDTSSYNEQFF	TGTGCCACCAGCAGAGAGGGTCCGTGGGATACGAGCTCCTACAATGAGCAGTTCTTC
-	TRBJ2-1	-	TRBV29-1	CSVEEGQNEQFF	TGCAGCGTTGAAGAAGGACAGAATGAGCAGTTCTTC
-	TRBJ2-5	-	TRBV9	CASSADRSEETQYF	TGTGCCAGCAGCGCCGACAGGTCCGAAGAGACCCAGTACTTC
-	TRBJ1-5	-	TRBV7-9	CASSFTGQAQPQHF	TGTGCCAGCAGCTTCACAGGGCAGGCTCAGCCCCAGCATTTT
-	TRBJ1-2	once	TRBV11-2	CASSPGDGYTF	TGTGCCAGCAGCCCCGGGGATGGCTACACCTTC
-	TRBJ1-2	-	TRBV25-1	CASADNGLRGSYTF	TGTGCCAGCGCTGACAACGGGTTGCGTGGTAGCTACACCTTC
-	TRBJ2-3	-	TRBV9	CASSVVRGTDTQYF	TGTGCCAGCAGCGTAGTACGGGGGACAGATACGCAGTATTTT
TRBD2	TRBJ2-2	few	TRBV27	CASRFGNSGRTGELFF	TGTGCCAGCAGATTCGGGAATAGCGGGAGGACCGGGGAGCTGTTTTTT
-	TRBJ2-7	-	TRBV7-2	CASSPRGAPPHEQYF	TGTGCCAGCAGCCCCAGAGGGGCCCCCCCCCACGAGCAGTACTTC
TRBD2	TRBJ2-5	-	TRBV11-2	CASSQGLAGGQETQYF	TGTGCCAGCAGTCAGGGACTAGCGGGGGGCCAAGAGACCCAGTACTTC
-	TRBJ2-1	-	TRBV9	CASSALQRSGDEQFF	TGTGCCAGCAGCGCCCTCCAGAGGTCGGGGGATGAGCAGTTCTTC
TRBD2	TRBJ2-7	-	TRBV7-2	CASSPDSLAGLTDEQYF	TGTGCCAGCAGCCCCGATAGTCTAGCGGGCCTTACAGACGAGCAGTACTTC
TRBD2	TRBJ2-1	-	TRBV14	CASSSLAGVSEQFF	TGTGCCAGCAGCTCTCTAGCGGGAGTGAGTGAGCAGTTCTTC
-	TRBJ2-3	-	TRBV7-8	CASSNRLSSDTQYF	TGTGCCAGCAGCAACCGACTTTCTAGTGATACGCAGTATTTT
-	TRBJ2-2	once	TRBV4-2	CASSHSARGMMDTGELFF	TGTGCCAGCAGCCACTCCGCCCGGGGGATGATGGACACCGGGGAGCTGTTTTTT
TRBD2	TRBJ2-1	few	TRBV10-1	CASSERGGLEQFF	TGCGCCAGCAGTGAGCGCGGGGGACTTGAGCAGTTCTTC
TRBD2	TRBJ2-3	once	TRBV9	CASSPSGRSTDTQYF	TGTGCCAGCAGCCCTAGCGGGAGGAGCACAGATACGCAGTATTTT
TRBD2	TRBJ2-5	-	TRBV5-6	CASSGPERGEQETQYF	TGTGCCAGCAGCGGGCCCGAGCGGGGGGAGCAAGAGACCCAGTACTTC
-	TRBJ1-2	-	TRBV5-1	CASSLAQGYGYTF	TGCGCCAGCAGCTTGGCGCAGGGCTATGGCTACACCTTC
-	TRBJ2-3	-	TRBV9	CASTRGPAHTDTQYF	TGTGCCAGCACACGGGGGCCTGCCCACACAGATACGCAGTATTTT
TRBD2	TRBJ2-2	-	TRBV4-1	CASSQAGLAGSGELFF	TGCGCCAGCAGCCAGGCGGGACTAGCGGGATCCGGGGAGCTGTTTTTT
-	TRBJ1-1	-	TRBV29-1	CSVERDLGVEAFF	TGCAGCGTTGAAAGGGACCTAGGCGTTGAAGCTTTCTTT
TRBD2	TRBJ2-1	-	TRBV6-1	CASTPASGSFHEQFF	TGTGCCAGCACCCCCGCTAGCGGGAGTTTCCATGAGCAGTTCTTC
-	TRBJ2-2	-	TRBV7-3	CASSLRNTGELFF	TGTGCCAGCAGCCTGCGCAACACCGGGGAGCTGTTTTTT